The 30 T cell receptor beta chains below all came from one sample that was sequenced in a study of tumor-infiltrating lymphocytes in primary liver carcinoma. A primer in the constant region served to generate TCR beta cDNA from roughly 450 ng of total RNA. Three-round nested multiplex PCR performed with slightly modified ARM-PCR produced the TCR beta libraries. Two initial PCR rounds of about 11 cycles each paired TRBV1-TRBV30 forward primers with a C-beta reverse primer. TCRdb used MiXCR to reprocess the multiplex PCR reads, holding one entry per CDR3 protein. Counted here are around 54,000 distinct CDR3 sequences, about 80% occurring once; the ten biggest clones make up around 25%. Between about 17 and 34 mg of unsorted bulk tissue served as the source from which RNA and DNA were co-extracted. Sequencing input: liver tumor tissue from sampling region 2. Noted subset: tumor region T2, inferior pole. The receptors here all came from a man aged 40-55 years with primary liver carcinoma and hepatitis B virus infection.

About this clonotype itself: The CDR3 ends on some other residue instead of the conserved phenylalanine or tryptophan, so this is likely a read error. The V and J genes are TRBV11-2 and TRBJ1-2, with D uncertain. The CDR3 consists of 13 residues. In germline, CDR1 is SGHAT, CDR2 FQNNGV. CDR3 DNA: TGTGCCGGCAGCCCCCTTTGGGCCCGTGACTACACCATC. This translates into CAGSPLWARDYTI.

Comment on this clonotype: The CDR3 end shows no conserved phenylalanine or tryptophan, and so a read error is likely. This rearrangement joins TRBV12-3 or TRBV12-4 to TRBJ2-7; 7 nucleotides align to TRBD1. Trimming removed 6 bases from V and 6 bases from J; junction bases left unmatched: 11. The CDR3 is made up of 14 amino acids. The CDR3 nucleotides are TGTGCCAGCAGCCCCCGGGACAGAACCTGCGAGCAGTACTTA. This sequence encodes CASSPRDRTCEQYL.

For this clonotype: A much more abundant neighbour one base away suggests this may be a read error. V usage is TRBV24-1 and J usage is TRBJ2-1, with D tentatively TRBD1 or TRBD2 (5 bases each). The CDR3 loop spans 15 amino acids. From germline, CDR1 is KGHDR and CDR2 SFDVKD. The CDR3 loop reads CATSYLLWERGEQFF. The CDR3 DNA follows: TGTGCCACCAGTTATTTGCTGTGGGAGAGGGGTGAGCAGTTCTTC.

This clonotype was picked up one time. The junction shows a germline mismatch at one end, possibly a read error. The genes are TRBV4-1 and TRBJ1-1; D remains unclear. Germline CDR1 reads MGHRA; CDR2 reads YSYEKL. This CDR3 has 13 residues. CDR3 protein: CASSQTVNTEVFF. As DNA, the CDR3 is TGCGCCAGCAGCCAGACGGTGAACACTGAAGTTTTCTTC.

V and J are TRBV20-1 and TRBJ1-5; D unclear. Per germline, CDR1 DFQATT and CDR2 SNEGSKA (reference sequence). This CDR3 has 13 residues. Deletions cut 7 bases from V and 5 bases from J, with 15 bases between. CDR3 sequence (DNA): TGCAGTGTACGACGGGCATTTGATCAGCCCCAGCATTTT. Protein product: CSVRRAFDQPQHF.

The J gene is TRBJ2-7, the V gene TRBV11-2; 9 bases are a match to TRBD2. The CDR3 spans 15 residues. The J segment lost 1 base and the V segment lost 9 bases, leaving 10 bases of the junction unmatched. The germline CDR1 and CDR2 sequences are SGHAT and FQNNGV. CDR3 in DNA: TGTGCCAGTAGCCCAACAGCGGGGGGTTCCTACGAGCAGTACTTC. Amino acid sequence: CASSPTAGGSYEQYF. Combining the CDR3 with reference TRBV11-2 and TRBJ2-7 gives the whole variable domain EAGVAQSPRYKIIEKRQSVAFWCNPISGHATLYWYQQILGQGPKLLIQFQNNGVVDDSQLPKDRFSAERLKGVDSTLKIQPAKLEDSAVYLCASSPTAGGSYEQYFGPGTRLTVT.

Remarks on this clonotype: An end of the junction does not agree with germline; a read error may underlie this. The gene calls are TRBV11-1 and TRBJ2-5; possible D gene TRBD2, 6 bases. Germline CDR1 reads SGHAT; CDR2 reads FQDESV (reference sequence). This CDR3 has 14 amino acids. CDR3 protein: CASGFRGGAQTQWF. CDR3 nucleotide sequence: TGTGCCAGCGGCTTCCGCGGCGGGGCGCAGACCCAGTGGTTC.

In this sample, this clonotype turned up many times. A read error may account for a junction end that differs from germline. CDR3 DNA sequence: TGTGCCAGCAGCTTAGTGAGTTGGGGGTATAATCCACCCCTCCACTTT. This encodes CASSLVSWGYNPPLHF. This chain joins TRBV11-2 and TRBJ1-6; maybe TRBD1 (5 bases). This CDR3 is 16 amino acids long. Germline V lookup: CDR1 SGHAT, CDR2 FQNNGV.

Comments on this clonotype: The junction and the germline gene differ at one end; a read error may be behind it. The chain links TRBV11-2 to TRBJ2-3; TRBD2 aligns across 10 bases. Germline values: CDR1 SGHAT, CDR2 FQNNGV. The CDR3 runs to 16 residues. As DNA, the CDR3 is TGTACCAGCTGCTTAGAGGGACTAGCGTGGAGAGATACGCAGTATTTT. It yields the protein CTSCLEGLAWRDTQYF.

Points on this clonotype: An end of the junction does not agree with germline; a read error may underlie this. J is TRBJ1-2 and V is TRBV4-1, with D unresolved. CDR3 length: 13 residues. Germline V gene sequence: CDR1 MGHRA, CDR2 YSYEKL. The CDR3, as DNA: TGCACCAGCAGCCAAGCCAGAGGATATGGCTACACCTTC. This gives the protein CTSSQARGYGYTF.

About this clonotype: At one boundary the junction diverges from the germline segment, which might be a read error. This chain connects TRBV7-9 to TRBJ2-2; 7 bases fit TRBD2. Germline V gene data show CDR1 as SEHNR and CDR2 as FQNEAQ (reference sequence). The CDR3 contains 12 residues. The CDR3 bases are TGTACCAGCAGCTTTAACAGCGGGGAGCTGTTTTTC. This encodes CTSSFNSGELFF.

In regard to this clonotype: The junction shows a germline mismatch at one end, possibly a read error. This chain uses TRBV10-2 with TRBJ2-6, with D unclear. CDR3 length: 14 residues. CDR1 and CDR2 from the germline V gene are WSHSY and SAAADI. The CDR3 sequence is CANSVVPGANVLTF. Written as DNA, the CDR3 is TGCGCCAACAGTGTGGTCCCTGGGGCCAACGTCCTGACTTTC.

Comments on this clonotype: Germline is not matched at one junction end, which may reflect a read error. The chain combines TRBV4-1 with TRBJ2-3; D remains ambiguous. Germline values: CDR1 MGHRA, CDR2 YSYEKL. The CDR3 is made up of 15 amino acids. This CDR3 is CVSSQDPPSTDTQYF. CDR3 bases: TGCGTCAGCAGCCAAGATCCCCCGTCCACAGATACGCAGTATTTT.

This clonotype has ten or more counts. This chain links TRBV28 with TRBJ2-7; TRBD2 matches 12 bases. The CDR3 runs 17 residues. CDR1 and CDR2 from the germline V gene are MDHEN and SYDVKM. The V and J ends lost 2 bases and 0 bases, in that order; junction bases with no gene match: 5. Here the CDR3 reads CASSLNLAGGSSYEQYF. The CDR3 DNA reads TGTGCCAGCAGTTTAAATCTAGCGGGAGGGTCCTCCTACGAGCAGTACTTC. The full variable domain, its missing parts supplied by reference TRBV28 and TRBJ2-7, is DVKVTQSSRYLVKRTGEKVFLECVQDMDHENMFWYRQDPGLGLRLIYFSYDVKMKEKGDIPEGYSVSREKKERFSLILESASTNQTSMYLCASSLNLAGGSSYEQYFGPGTRLTVT.

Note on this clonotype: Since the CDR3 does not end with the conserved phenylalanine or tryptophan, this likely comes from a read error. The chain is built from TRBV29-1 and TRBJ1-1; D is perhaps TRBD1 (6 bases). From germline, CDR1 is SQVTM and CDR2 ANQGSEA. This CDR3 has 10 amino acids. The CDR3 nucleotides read TGCAGCGCTGGGGACACTGAGGCTTTCCTT. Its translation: CSAGDTEAFL.

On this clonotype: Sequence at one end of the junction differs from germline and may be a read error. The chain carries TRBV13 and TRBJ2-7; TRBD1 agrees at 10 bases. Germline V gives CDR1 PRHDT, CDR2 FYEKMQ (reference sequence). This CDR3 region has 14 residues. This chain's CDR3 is CASRPRDRGYKQYF. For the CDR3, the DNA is TGTGCCAGCAGGCCCCGGGACAGGGGCTACAAGCAGTACTTC.

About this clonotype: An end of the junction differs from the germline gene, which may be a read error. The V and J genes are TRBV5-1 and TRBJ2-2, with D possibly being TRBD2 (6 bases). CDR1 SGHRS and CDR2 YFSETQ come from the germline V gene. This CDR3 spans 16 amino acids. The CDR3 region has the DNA TGCGCCAGCAGTTCTAACGGGAGTGTGAACACCTGGGAGCTGTTTTTT. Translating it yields CASSSNGSVNTWELFF.

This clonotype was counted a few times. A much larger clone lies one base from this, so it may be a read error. The CDR3 region has the DNA TGCTCCAGCAGTGAATTGGGGCTTGAGCAGTTCTTC. Protein: CSSSELGLEQFF. This sequence joins TRBV10-1 and TRBJ2-1, with D possibly matching TRBD1 (5 bases). Germline V lookup: CDR1 WNHNN, CDR2 SYGVQD (reference sequence). CDR3 length equals 12 residues.

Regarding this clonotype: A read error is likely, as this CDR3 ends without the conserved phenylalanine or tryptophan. The chain's CDR3 is CAWSPISYEQYS. The DNA of the CDR3 is TGTGCCTGGAGTCCGATTAGCTACGAGCAGTACTCC. This chain uses TRBV30 with TRBJ2-7; D is ambiguous. The CDR3 is 12 amino acids. Germline assignment: CDR1 GTSNPN and CDR2 SVGIG (reference sequence). The V end lost 2 bases, the J end lost 3 bases, and 8 bases lay between the germline ends.

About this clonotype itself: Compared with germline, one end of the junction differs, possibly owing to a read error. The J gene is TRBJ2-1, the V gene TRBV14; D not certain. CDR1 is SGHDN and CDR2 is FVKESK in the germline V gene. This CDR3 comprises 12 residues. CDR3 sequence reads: CASSRSYNEQSF. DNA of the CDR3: TGTGCCAGTAGCCGGAGCTACAATGAGCAGTCCTTC.

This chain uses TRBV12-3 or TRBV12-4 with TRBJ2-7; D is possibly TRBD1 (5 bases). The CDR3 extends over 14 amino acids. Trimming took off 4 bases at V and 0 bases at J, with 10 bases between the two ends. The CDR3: CASSSGMGSYEQYF. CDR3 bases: TGTGCCAGCAGTTCAGGGATGGGCTCCTACGAGCAGTACTTC.

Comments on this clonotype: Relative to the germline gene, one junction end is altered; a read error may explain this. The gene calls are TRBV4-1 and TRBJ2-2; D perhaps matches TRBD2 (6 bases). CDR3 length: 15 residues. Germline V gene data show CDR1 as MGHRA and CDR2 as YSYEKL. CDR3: CASNQDHGGIGELFF. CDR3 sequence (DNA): TGTGCCAGCAACCAAGATCACGGGGGAATCGGGGAGCTGTTTTTT.

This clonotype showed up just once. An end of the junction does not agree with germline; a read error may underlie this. CDR3 sequence reads: CVSSPPSGVSAGEQFF. In DNA form, the CDR3 reads TGTGTCAGCAGCCCCCCTAGCGGAGTTTCGGCCGGGGAGCAGTTTTTT. The V call is TRBV7-9, the J call TRBJ2-2; 7 bases are shared with TRBD2. CDR1 SEHNR and CDR2 FQNEAQ come from the germline V gene (reference sequence). The CDR3 runs to 16 residues.

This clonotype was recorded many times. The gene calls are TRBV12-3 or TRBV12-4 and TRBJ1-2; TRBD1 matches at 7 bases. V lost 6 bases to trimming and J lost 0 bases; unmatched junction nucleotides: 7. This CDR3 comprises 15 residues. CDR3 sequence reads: CASSYRDRPNYGYTF. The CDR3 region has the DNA TGTGCCAGCAGCTACCGGGACAGACCTAACTATGGCTACACCTTC.

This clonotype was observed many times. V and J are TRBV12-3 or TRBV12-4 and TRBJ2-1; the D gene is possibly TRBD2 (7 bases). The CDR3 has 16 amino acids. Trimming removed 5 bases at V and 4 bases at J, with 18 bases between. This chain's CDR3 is CASSVLGGGSYNEQFF. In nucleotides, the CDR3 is TGTGCCAGCAGTGTCCTCGGGGGCGGGAGTTACAATGAGCAGTTCTTC.

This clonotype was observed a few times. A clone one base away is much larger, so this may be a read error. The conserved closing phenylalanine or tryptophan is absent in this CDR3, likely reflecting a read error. The CDR3 reads CASTAGTEAFL. The CDR3 nucleotides are TGTGCCAGCACGGCGGGGACTGAAGCTTTCCTT. The chain links TRBV7-9 to TRBJ1-1; D is ambiguous. Trimming stripped 7 bases from V and 5 bases from J, with 8 bases between. The germline gives CDR1 SEHNR, CDR2 FQNEAQ (reference sequence). This CDR3 comprises 11 residues.

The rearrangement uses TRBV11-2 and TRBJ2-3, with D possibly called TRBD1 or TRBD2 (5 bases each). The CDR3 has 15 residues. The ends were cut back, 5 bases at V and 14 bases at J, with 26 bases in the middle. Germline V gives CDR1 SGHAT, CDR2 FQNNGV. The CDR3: CASSTGHSETDTPYF. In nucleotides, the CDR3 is TGTGCCAGCAGCACGGGGCATAGCGAGACAGATACCCCGTATTTT.

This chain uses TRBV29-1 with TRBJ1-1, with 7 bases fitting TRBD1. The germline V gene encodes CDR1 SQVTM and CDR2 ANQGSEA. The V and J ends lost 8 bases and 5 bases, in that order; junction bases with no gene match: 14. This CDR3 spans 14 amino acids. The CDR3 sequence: CSFRRGLDSTEAFF. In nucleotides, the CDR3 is TGCAGCTTCCGAAGGGGGCTTGATAGTACTGAAGCTTTCTTT.

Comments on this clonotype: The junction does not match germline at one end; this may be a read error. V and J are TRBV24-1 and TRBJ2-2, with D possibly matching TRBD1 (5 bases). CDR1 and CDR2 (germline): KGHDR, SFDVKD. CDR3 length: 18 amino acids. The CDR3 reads CATSDFSRVGTLTGELFF. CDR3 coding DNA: TGTGCCACCAGCGATTTTAGCAGGGTCGGAACCCTCACCGGGGAGCTGTTTTTT.

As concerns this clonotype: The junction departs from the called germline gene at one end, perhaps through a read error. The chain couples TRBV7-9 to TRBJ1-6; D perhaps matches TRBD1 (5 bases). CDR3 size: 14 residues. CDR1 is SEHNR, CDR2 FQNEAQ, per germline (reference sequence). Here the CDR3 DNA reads TGTACCAGCAGCACCCGACGGGGACATTCACCCCTCCACTTT. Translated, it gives CTSSTRRGHSPLHF.